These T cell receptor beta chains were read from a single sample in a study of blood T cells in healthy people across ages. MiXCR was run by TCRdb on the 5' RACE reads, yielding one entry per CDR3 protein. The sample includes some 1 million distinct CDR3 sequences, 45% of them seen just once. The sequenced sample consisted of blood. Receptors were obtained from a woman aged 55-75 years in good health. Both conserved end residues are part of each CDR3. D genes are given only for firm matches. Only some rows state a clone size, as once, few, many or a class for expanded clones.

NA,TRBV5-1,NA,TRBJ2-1,TGCGCCAGCAGCCCAAACCAGGGGCAGGGCTACAATGAGCAGTTCTTC,CASSPNQGQGYNEQFF
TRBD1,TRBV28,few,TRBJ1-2,TGTGCCATCCGATCCACCCCGGGACAGAGGGGCTACACCTTC,CAIRSTPGQRGYTF
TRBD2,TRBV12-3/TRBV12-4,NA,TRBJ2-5,TGTGCCAGCAGAACCCAAGCGGGAGGGGAAGAGACCCAGTACTTC,CASRTQAGGEETQYF
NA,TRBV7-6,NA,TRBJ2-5,TGTGCCAGCAGCGGCAGGGTATTCGGGGAGACCCAGTACTTC,CASSGRVFGETQYF
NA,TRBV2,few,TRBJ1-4,TGTGCCAGCAGGGGGCGGCTTGAAAAACTGTTTTTT,CASRGRLEKLFF
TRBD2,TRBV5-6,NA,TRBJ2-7,TGTGCCAGCAGCTTGAGTTTTCGACTACTAGCGGGGCCCTCCTACAATGAGCAGTACTTC,CASSLSFRLLAGPSYNEQYF
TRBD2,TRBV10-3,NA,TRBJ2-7,TGTGCCATCAGTTCTAGCGGGAGTAGGAATGAGCAGTACTTC,CAISSSGSRNEQYF
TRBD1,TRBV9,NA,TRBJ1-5,TGTGCCAGCAGCGTAGATGGACAGGGAAATCGGCCCCAGCATTTT,CASSVDGQGNRPQHF
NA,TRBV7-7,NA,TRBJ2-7,TGTGCCAGCAGCCTAATCCTAGGGAGCGAGCAGTACTTC,CASSLILGSEQYF
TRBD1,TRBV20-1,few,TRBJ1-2,TGCAGTGCTTCGACAGGGGTTAACTATGGCTACACCTTC,CSASTGVNYGYTF
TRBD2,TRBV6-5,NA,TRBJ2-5,TGTGCCAGCAGGCCCTACCCGGGACTAGCGGAGACCCAGTACTTC,CASRPYPGLAETQYF
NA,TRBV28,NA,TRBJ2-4,TGTGCCAGCAGTTTTTCATTTGTGGAGACCAAAAACATTCAGTACTTC,CASSFSFVETKNIQYF
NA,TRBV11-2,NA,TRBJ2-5,TGTGCCAGCAGCCACCAGGTAGCGGCTGGGGAGACCCAGTACTTC,CASSHQVAAGETQYF
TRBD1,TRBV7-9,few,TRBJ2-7,TGTGCCAGCAGCTCCCGAGGGGGCAGATCCTACGAGCAGTACTTC,CASSSRGGRSYEQYF
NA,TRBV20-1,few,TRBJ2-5,TGCAGTGCCGACCTAGTTAGGGGGGAGACCCAGTACTTC,CSADLVRGETQYF
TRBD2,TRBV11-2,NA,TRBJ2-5,TGTGCCAGCACCGAATCGGGACTAGCGGTCTCCCAGTACTTC,CASTESGLAVSQYF
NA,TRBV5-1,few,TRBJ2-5,TGCGCCAGCAGCTCACAGGGGAGGGAGACCCAGTACTTC,CASSSQGRETQYF
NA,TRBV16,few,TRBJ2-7,TGTGCCAGCAGCAAAGAGGCTGACCACGAGCAGTACTTC,CASSKEADHEQYF
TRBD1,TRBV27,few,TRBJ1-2,TGTGCCAGCAGTTTATCCCGGACAGGGGTTGGCTACACCTTC,CASSLSRTGVGYTF
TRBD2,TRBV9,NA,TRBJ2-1,TGTGCCAGCAGCGTGGGACTAGCGGGTTTGAGTGATGAGCAGTTCTTC,CASSVGLAGLSDEQFF
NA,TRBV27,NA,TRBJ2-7,TGTGCCAGCAGTTTAGAGGTAGGGGCCTACGAGCAGTACTTC,CASSLEVGAYEQYF
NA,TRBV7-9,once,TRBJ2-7,TGTGCCAGCAGCCCGATTAGCAGCGAGACCTACGAGCAGTACTTC,CASSPISSETYEQYF
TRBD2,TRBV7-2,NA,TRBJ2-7,TGTGCCAGCACTATAACCGGGAGGACCTACGAGCAGTACTTC,CASTITGRTYEQYF
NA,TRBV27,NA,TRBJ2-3,TGTGCCGGCAGTTTGGAGCGGCCAGTCACAGATACGCAGTATTTT,CAGSLERPVTDTQYF
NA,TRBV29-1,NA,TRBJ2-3,TGCAGCGTTGTAGTGACGCCTCAGCCAGATACGCAGTATTTT,CSVVVTPQPDTQYF
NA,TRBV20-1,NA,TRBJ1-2,TGCAGTGCTCCAAAGGGGGAAGCTAACTATGGCTACACCTTC,CSAPKGEANYGYTF
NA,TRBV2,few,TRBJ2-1,TGTGCCAGCCAGATAGGGGGAGGGACGGGCAATGAGCAGTTCTTC,CASQIGGGTGNEQFF
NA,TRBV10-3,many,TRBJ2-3,TGTGCCATCAGTGAGTCGACTAGCACAGATACGCAGTATTTT,CAISESTSTDTQYF
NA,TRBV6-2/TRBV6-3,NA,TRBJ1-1,TGTGCCAGCACGTGGCATGCGAACACTGAAGCTTTCTTT,CASTWHANTEAFF
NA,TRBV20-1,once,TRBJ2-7,TGCAGTGCTAGGAGGGGGGTCGAGCAGTACTTC,CSARRGVEQYF
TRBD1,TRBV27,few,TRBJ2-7,TGTGCCAGCACTCTAGGGACAGACTACGAGCAGTACTTC,CASTLGTDYEQYF
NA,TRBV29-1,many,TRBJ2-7,TGCAGCGTTGGAGGGGGGGGAACTTCCTACGAGCAGTACTTC,CSVGGGGTSYEQYF
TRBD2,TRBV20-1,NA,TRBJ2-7,TGCAGTGCACTAGCGGGATTAAGGACCTACAATGAGCAGTACTTC,CSALAGLRTYNEQYF
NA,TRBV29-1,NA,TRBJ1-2,TGCAGCGTTGAAGGTTCAGGGATTAACGGCTACACCTTC,CSVEGSGINGYTF
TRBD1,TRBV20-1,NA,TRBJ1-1,TGCAGTGCTAGACCAATCCGGGGACAGATAAACACTGAAGCTTTCTTT,CSARPIRGQINTEAFF
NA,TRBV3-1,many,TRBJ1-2,TGTGCCAGCAGCCAATTTCTGTCGGGTGGCTATGGCTACACCTTC,CASSQFLSGGYGYTF
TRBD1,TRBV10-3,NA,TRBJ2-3,TGTGCCATCATGGCAGGGGGCCGAACAGATACGCAGTATTTT,CAIMAGGRTDTQYF
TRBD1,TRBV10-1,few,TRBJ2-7,TGCGCCAGCAGTGATGGGACAGTAGCCTACGAGCAGTACTTC,CASSDGTVAYEQYF
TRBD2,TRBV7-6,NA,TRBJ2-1,TGTGCCAGCAGTACCCTGGGTGGCGGGGGTCCTCTCAATGAGCAGTTCTTC,CASSTLGGGGPLNEQFF
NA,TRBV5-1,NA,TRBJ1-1,TGCGCCAGCAGGATAGGCAGCCCGGCCACTGAAGCTTTCTTT,CASRIGSPATEAFF
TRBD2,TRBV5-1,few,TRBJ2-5,TGCGCCAGCAGCCCCACGACTAGCGGAAAAGAGACCCAGTACTTC,CASSPTTSGKETQYF
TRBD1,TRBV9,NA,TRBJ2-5,TGTGCCAGCAGCGTAAGGCGGACAGGGCGGGAGACCCAGTACTTC,CASSVRRTGRETQYF
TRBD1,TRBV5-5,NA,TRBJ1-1,TGTGCCAGCAGCTCTACAGGGGGGAACACTGAAGCTTTCTTT,CASSSTGGNTEAFF
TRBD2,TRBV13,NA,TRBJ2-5,TGTGCCAGCAGCTTCGCGGGAGGCTTACAAGAGACCCAGTACTTC,CASSFAGGLQETQYF
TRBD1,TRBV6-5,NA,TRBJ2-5,TGTGCCAGCAGTTCAGCTGGGACAGGAAGGGAGACCCAGTACTTC,CASSSAGTGRETQYF
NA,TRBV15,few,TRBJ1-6,TGTGCCACCGGAGGAAGGGAAGGGGCCTCGGATTCACCCCTCCACTTT,CATGGREGASDSPLHF
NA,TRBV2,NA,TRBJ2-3,TGTGCCAGCAGTGACCGGGGGCCGAGCACAGATACGCAGTATTTT,CASSDRGPSTDTQYF
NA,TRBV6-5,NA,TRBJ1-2,TGTGCCAGCAGTTACAAGGGCAGGGATGGCTACACCTTC,CASSYKGRDGYTF
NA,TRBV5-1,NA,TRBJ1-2,TGCGCCAGCAGCTCCAGGATGAACTATGGCTACACCTTC,CASSSRMNYGYTF
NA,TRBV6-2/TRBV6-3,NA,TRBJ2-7,TGTGCCAGCAGTTACGTGAGTTCCGACGAGCAGTACTTC,CASSYVSSDEQYF